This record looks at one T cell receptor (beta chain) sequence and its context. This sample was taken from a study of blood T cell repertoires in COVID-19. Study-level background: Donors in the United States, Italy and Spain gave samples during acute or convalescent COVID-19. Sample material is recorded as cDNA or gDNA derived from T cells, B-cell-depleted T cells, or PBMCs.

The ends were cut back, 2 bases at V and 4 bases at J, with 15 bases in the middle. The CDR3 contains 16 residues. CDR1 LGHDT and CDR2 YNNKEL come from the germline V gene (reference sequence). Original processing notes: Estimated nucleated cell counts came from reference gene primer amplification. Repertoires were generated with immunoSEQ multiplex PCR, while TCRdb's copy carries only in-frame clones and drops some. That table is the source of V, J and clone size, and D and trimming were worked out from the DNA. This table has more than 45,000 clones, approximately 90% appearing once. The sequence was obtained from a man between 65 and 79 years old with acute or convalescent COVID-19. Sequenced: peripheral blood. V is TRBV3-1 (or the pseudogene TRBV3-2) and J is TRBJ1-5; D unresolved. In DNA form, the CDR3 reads TGTGCCAGCAGCCAATCTTCCCAGGCACCAAATCAGCCCCAGCATTTT. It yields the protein CASSQSSQAPNQPQHF.